The 8 T cell receptor beta chains in this list originate from one sample, sequenced in a study of graft-versus-host responses after intestinal transplantation. Measured with immunoSEQ multiplex PCR; TCRdb has only the in-frame clones, and not every one. The repertoire holds roughly 17,000 clones, with around nine tenths as singletons. Here the sequenced sample was bone marrow, taken approximately 19 weeks after transplant. Receptors were obtained from a human patient who received an intestinal transplant, so some T cells may come from the graft donor.

The genes are TRBV21-1 and TRBJ2-7. TRBV21-1 is marked as a pseudogene. This CDR3 is built from 14 residues. The CDR3 region has the DNA TGTGCCAGCAGCGTAGAAGGGACCGCCTACGAGCAGTACTTC. This translates into CASSVEGTAYEQYF.

J is TRBJ2-7 and V is TRBV5-1; no definite D call. The germline V and J ends were trimmed by 4 bases and 6 bases, with 17 bases remaining between them. CDR1 and CDR2 (germline): SGHRS, YFSETQ. The CDR3 extends over 14 amino acids. The CDR3 nucleotides are TGCGCCAGCAGCCCCGGGCCGCCAACCGCCGAGCAGTACTTC. It is translated as CASSPGPPTAEQYF.

The rearrangement links TRBV7-9 to TRBJ1-1, with 9 bases matching TRBD1. The CDR3 is 16 amino acids. Germline V gives CDR1 SEHNR, CDR2 FQNEAQ (reference sequence). After removal of 3 bases from V and 5 bases from J, the junction contained 10 bases not matched to a gene. The CDR3 DNA reads as TGTGCCAGCAGCTTCGCTCACAGGGGGCCGGCAACTGAAGCTTTCTTT. It is translated as CASSFAHRGPATEAFF.

The chain couples TRBV28 to TRBJ2-1; D tentatively reads TRBD1 or TRBD2 (5 bases each). Trimming pared 8 bases from V and 4 bases from J, leaving 21 bases between. This CDR3 region has 16 residues. Per germline, CDR1 MDHEN and CDR2 SYDVKM. The CDR3 loop reads CASDSAMRWGYNEQFF. The CDR3 coding sequence is TGTGCCAGCGACTCGGCAATGCGATGGGGGTACAATGAGCAGTTCTTC.

The rearrangement links TRBV27 to TRBJ2-7; D uncertain. The CDR3 spans 12 residues. Trimming stripped 3 bases from V and 3 bases from J, with 6 bases between. Germline values: CDR1 MNHEY, CDR2 SMNVEV (reference sequence). In nucleotides, the CDR3 is TGTGCCAGCAGTTTTTCCGGCTACGAGCAGTACTTC. Its translation is CASSFSGYEQYF.

The V call is TRBV13, the J call TRBJ2-1; possible D gene TRBD2, 6 bases. V lost 1 base and J 1 base, leaving 11 bases between the germline ends. Per germline, CDR1 PRHDT and CDR2 FYEKMQ (reference sequence). The CDR3 runs 16 residues. CDR3 in amino acids: CASSLALAGSYNEQFF. Written as DNA, the CDR3 is TGTGCCAGCAGCTTAGCACTAGCCGGGTCCTACAATGAGCAGTTCTTC.

The DNA of the CDR3 is TGTGCCAGCAGTCCCACAGGGACCCGCCACTATCAGCCCCAGCATTTT. Residues: CASSPTGTRHYQPQHF. The chain recombines TRBV27 with TRBJ1-5, with D maybe TRBD1 (6 bases). Germline CDR1 MNHEY, CDR2 SMNVEV (reference sequence). This CDR3 comprises 16 residues. The ends were cut back, 5 bases at V and 5 bases at J, with 19 bases in the middle.

In its sample, this clone was seen a few times. The rearrangement joins TRBV5-1 to TRBJ2-5, with D maybe TRBD1 (6 bases). Deletions cut 4 bases from V and 0 bases from J, with 16 bases between. CDR1 is SGHRS, CDR2 YFSETQ, per germline. The CDR3 is 16 amino acids. The CDR3 DNA reads TGCGCCAGCAGCCAACGGACAGTTATGTACCAAGAGACCCAGTACTTC. Amino acid sequence: CASSQRTVMYQETQYF. Combining the CDR3 with reference TRBV5-1 and TRBJ2-5 gives the whole variable domain KAGVTQTPRYLIKTRGQQVTLSCSPISGHRSVSWYQQTPGQGLQFLFEYFSETQRNKGNFPGRFSGRQFSNSRSEMNVSTLELGDSALYLCASSQRTVMYQETQYFGPGTRLLVL.